A single T cell receptor beta chain is shown here with its context. The CDR3 loop spans 13 amino acids. Germline CDR1 is SGHVS and CDR2 is FQNEAQ. V gave up 5 bases and J gave up 1 base, with 8 bases separating them. This entry is derived from a study of blood T cell repertoires in COVID-19. Study overall: There were acute and convalescent COVID-19 samples, and they came from the United States, Italy and Spain.

Original methodology: Reference gene primer amplification gave nucleated cell count estimates. Sequenced by immunoSEQ multiplex PCR; TCRdb stores in-frame clones only, minus some. V, J and clone size are taken as reported in that table, and D and trimming were inferred from the DNA itself. The sample has a few hundred thousand clones; less than 90% are singletons. Sequencing was performed on peripheral blood. The chain is built from TRBV7-8 and TRBJ1-1, with D possibly being TRBD1 (5 bases). The clonotype originates from a man aged 60 to 69 with acute or convalescent COVID-19. The CDR3 DNA follows: TGTGCCAGCAGCCTCCAGGGGAACACTGAAGCTTTCTTT. It specifies CASSLQGNTEAFF.